Below are 21 T cell receptor beta chains sequenced from a single sample in a study of OX40 agonist ivuxolimab in advanced cancers. Method: immunoSEQ multiplex PCR; TCRdb's copy keeps in-frame clones and lacks some. Seen here are more than 75,000 clones, approximately 83% observed once, and the top ten hold around 5.5%. The sequencing used CD4+ or CD8+ T cells sorted from blood, collected in a trial of the OX40 agonist ivuxolimab. The receptors come from an adult with an advanced solid tumor such as melanoma, head and neck, liver or kidney cancer.

The CDR3 sequence: CASSQDLNGQGNSPLHF. Here the CDR3 DNA reads TGCGCCAGCAGCCAAGATCTAAATGGACAGGGAAATTCACCCCTCCACTTT. The chain links TRBV4-1 to TRBJ1-6; TRBD1 matches 8 bases. Germline V gene lookup returns CDR1 MGHRA and CDR2 YSYEKL. CDR3 length equals 17 residues. The trim removed 0 bases at V and 7 bases at J, leaving 8 bases unmatched.

The chain recombines TRBV14 with TRBJ1-2; no firm D call. The germline CDR1 and CDR2 sequences are SGHDN and FVKESK. The CDR3 spans 13 residues. V gave up 2 bases and J gave up 8 bases, with 12 bases separating them. The chain's CDR3 is CASSQTWEGGYTF. For the CDR3, the DNA is TGTGCCAGCAGCCAAACCTGGGAGGGCGGCTACACCTTC.

The chain recombines TRBV5-1 with TRBJ1-1, with D uncertain. Trimming left V 2 bases short and J 0 bases short, with 14 bases between. The CDR3 covers 16 residues. CDR1 is SGHRS and CDR2 is YFSETQ in the germline V gene. CDR3 nucleotide sequence: TGCGCCAGCAGCTTCTCTTTTAAAACTGTGAACACTGAAGCTTTCTTT. Its protein product is CASSFSFKTVNTEAFF.

The chain links TRBV29-1 to TRBJ2-5; weak D call: TRBD2 (6 bases). TRBJ2-7 matches the DNA end more closely, so the J call is doubtful. This CDR3 is 11 amino acids long. Germline loops: CDR1 SQVTM, CDR2 ANQGSEA. This chain's CDR3 is CSIRLAIEQYF. The CDR3 DNA follows: TGCAGCATTCGTCTAGCGATCGAGCAGTACTTC.

The rearrangement links TRBV10-3 to TRBJ2-7, with D hard to call. Germline-derived CDR1 and CDR2 are ENHRY and SYGVKD. The length of the CDR3 is 15 residues. V lost 4 bases and J 4 bases, leaving 17 bases between the germline ends. As DNA, the CDR3 is TGTGCCATCAGTGGGACCTTTTCAGGTCCATACGAGCAGTACTTC. Amino acids: CAISGTFSGPYEQYF.

The chain carries TRBV18 and TRBJ2-1, with D unclear. Trimming removed 3 bases from V and 3 bases from J, with 9 bases in between. The CDR3 is made up of 14 amino acids. Per the germline V gene, CDR1 is KGHSH and CDR2 is LQKENI. The CDR3 region has the DNA TGTGCCAGCTCACCCCCAGACCACTACAATGAGCAGTTCTTC. Translation: CASSPPDHYNEQFF.

V is TRBV14 and J is TRBJ2-3; D unclear. The CDR3 extends over 13 amino acids. Germline CDR1 is SGHDN and CDR2 is FVKESK. The V end lost 1 base, the J end lost 4 bases, and 6 bases lay between the germline ends. In DNA form, the CDR3 reads TGTGCCAGCAGCCAAGGTGTATCAGATACGCAGTATTTT. Translation gives CASSQGVSDTQYF.

This chain joins TRBV11-2 and TRBJ2-3, with D unclear. Germline assignment: CDR1 SGHAT and CDR2 FQNNGV. The V and J ends lost 3 bases and 4 bases respectively, with 5 bases between them. The CDR3 extends over 12 amino acids. CDR3 residues: CASSFFSDTQYF. As DNA, the CDR3 is TGTGCCAGCAGCTTCTTTTCAGATACGCAGTATTTT.

The chain joins TRBV5-1 to TRBJ2-1; 7 positions agree with TRBD2. Germline V gives CDR1 SGHRS, CDR2 YFSETQ. V shed 4 bases, J shed 4 bases, and the junction held 5 bases outside the gene matches. The CDR3 runs 14 residues. The CDR3 is CASSRTSLYNEQFF. The CDR3 region has the DNA TGCGCCAGCAGCCGGACTAGTTTATACAATGAGCAGTTCTTC.

This rearrangement joins TRBV2 to TRBJ2-1; D might be TRBD2 (6 bases). Germline CDR1 reads SNHLY; CDR2 reads FYNNEI. The V end was cut by 5 bases, the J end by 9 bases, with 11 bases between. CDR3 length: 12 amino acids. CDR3 in amino acids: CASSPSSVEQFF. The CDR3 DNA follows: TGTGCCAGCAGTCCGTCTAGCGTTGAGCAGTTCTTC.

The CDR3 protein is CASSLGTGAYEQYF. The DNA for the CDR3 is TGTGCCAGCAGCTTAGGGACAGGGGCCTACGAGCAGTACTTC. V and J are TRBV7-2 and TRBJ2-7; TRBD1 aligns across 9 bases. Germline V gene data show CDR1 as SGHTA and CDR2 as FQGNSA. The CDR3 has 14 residues. V was clipped by 1 base and J by 2 bases; unmatched bases: 0.

The V and J genes are TRBV6-6 and TRBJ1-1; D gene ambiguous. V gave up 7 bases and J gave up 7 bases, with 19 bases separating them. Per the germline V gene, CDR1 is MNHNY and CDR2 is SVGAGI (reference sequence). This CDR3 has 14 residues. The CDR3 protein is CASKQGRGGFEAFF. For the CDR3, the DNA is TGTGCCAGCAAACAAGGACGGGGAGGGTTTGAAGCTTTCTTT.

The rearrangement links TRBV11-2 to TRBJ1-1; a weak D match, TRBD1 (5 bases). The CDR3 contains 14 residues. Germline V gene sequence: CDR1 SGHAT, CDR2 FQNNGV. V was shortened by 1 base and J by 4 bases, with 10 bases between the two germline ends. The CDR3 coding sequence is TGTGCCAGCAGCTTAGGAGGGGTGGGCACTGAAGCTTTCTTT. Its translation is CASSLGGVGTEAFF.

The chain combines TRBV16 with TRBJ2-3; no clear D gene. Between the trimmed V and J ends, which lost 3 bases and 2 bases, there was a span of 9 bases. Germline CDR1 is KGHSY and CDR2 is FQNENV. This CDR3 has 14 amino acids. CDR3 loop: CASSHSGITDTQYF. In nucleotides, the CDR3 is TGTGCCAGCAGCCATAGTGGCATCACAGATACGCAGTATTTT.

Worth noting for this clone: Within the sample, other DNA sequences also encode this same CDR3. The chain joins TRBV27 to TRBJ1-2; D remains unclear. Per germline, CDR1 MNHEY and CDR2 SMNVEV (reference sequence). This CDR3 spans 13 amino acids. V shed 0 bases and J shed 3 bases, with 5 bases lying between them. CDR3 sequence (DNA): TGTGCCAGCAGTTTATCAGGAGACTATGGCTACACCTTC. Amino acid sequence: CASSLSGDYGYTF.

The CDR3 coding sequence is TGTGCCAGCAGCGTCAATAGCGGGAGACAAGAGACCCAGTACTTC. Protein product: CASSVNSGRQETQYF. J is TRBJ2-5 and V is TRBV9, with 9 bases lining up with TRBD2. Trimming at V came to 2 bases and at J to 2 bases, leaving 4 bases not matched to a gene. The CDR3 consists of 15 residues. CDR1 is SGDLS and CDR2 is YYNGEE in the germline V gene.

The CDR3 loop is CASSVATEVNTGELFF. The CDR3 DNA follows: TGTGCCAGCAGCGTAGCGACAGAGGTAAACACCGGGGAGCTGTTTTTT. The chain recombines TRBV9 with TRBJ2-2, with D perhaps matching TRBD1 (5 bases). V shed 0 bases and J shed 2 bases, with 11 bases lying between them. The CDR3 is 16 amino acids. Germline CDR1 SGDLS, CDR2 YYNGEE.

The gene calls are TRBV6-5 and TRBJ2-7, with 8 bases matching TRBD1. Germline CDR1 is MNHEY and CDR2 is SVGAGI. This CDR3 comprises 16 residues. With V trimmed by 2 bases and J by 6 bases, 12 bases remained unmatched. The CDR3 sequence is CASSYISGRGPGEQYF. CDR3 DNA: TGTGCCAGCAGTTACATTTCGGGCAGGGGGCCTGGCGAGCAGTACTTC.

The rearrangement joins TRBV4-1 to TRBJ2-5; D is possibly TRBD1 or TRBD2 (5 bases each). The DNA end lines up better with TRBJ2-7; the J call may be wrong. This CDR3 comprises 13 residues. From germline, CDR1 is MGHRA and CDR2 YSYEKL. CDR3 region: CASSQGRTYEQYF. The CDR3 DNA reads as TGCGCCAGCAGCCAGGGACGGACCTACGAGCAGTACTTC.

This clone was observed a single time. The chain employs TRBV19 and TRBJ2-3; TRBD1 agrees at 8 bases. The CDR3 contains 15 residues. Trimming at V came to 5 bases and at J to 3 bases, leaving 7 bases not matched to a gene. The germline V gene has CDR1 LNHDA and CDR2 SQIVND (reference sequence). The CDR3 DNA follows: TGTGCCAGTAGTCAGGACAGGGAAGGGACAGATACGCAGTATTTT. This gives the protein CASSQDREGTDTQYF.

The chain employs TRBV5-4 and TRBJ2-1, with TRBD2 matching 8 bases. The CDR3 is 15 residues long. The germline gives CDR1 SGHNT, CDR2 YYREEE (reference sequence). Trimming cost V 4 bases and J 1 base; bases outside gene matches: 4. This CDR3 is CASSLSGGSYNEQFF. The CDR3 nucleotides read TGTGCCAGCAGCCTAAGCGGGGGTTCCTACAATGAGCAGTTCTTC. Variable domain in full (rest from reference TRBV5-4 and TRBJ2-1): ETGVTQSPTHLIKTRGQQVTLRCSSQSGHNTVSWYQQALGQGPQFIFQYYREEENGRGNFPPRFSGLQFPNYSSELNVNALELDDSALYLCASSLSGGSYNEQFFGPGTRLTVL.